This is a list of T cell receptor beta chains from one sample in a study of blood T cell repertoires in COVID-19. This table comes from immunoSEQ multiplex PCR, and its TCRdb copy is limited to in-frame clones, with some not included. The sample yields 200,000 to 300,000 clones, 84% seen once. Sequenced material: peripheral blood. These receptors all stem from a human donor in a cohort sampled during active COVID-19. Both conserved end residues are part of each CDR3. The D gene is left open where the match is weak.

TRBJ1-1	TRBV28	TRBD1	TGTGCCAGCAGTAACCACCCCGGGACAGTCCGCGGAGAGACTGAGGCTTTCTTT	CASSNHPGTVRGETEAFF
TRBJ1-2	TRBV12-3/TRBV12-4	-	TGTGCCAGCAGAAGGGGACTCTATGGCTACACCTTC	CASRRGLYGYTF
TRBJ1-5	TRBV28	-	TGTGCCAGCAGATTAGGTGGAGACAATCAGCCCCAGCATTTT	CASRLGGDNQPQHF
TRBJ2-5	TRBV4-2	-	TGTGCCAGCAGCCAACAGGAGGGTCGAAAAGAGACCCAGTACTTC	CASSQQEGRKETQYF
TRBJ1-5	TRBV27	-	TGTGCCAGCAGTCCCCGCGGAGTCCTCAATCAGCCCCAGCATTTT	CASSPRGVLNQPQHF
TRBJ1-2	TRBV5-5	TRBD1	TGTGCCAGCAGCTCGCGAGGGGGCCCTGTCTATGGCTACACCTTC	CASSSRGGPVYGYTF
TRBJ2-2	TRBV18	TRBD2	TGTGCCAGCTCACGTGGACTAGCGGGACCAGGGGGAACCGGGGAGCTGTTTTTT	CASSRGLAGPGGTGELFF
TRBJ1-2	TRBV2	TRBD1	TGTGCCAGCAGGAATGCCTTCGGGACAGCTCAATACTATGGCTACACCTTC	CASRNAFGTAQYYGYTF
TRBJ2-7	TRBV5-1	TRBD1	TGCGCCAGCAGCTCCTCGCCAACCTTGCCGGGCAGAAAACAGGGGACCTGGTACGAGCAGTACTTC	CASSSSPTLPGRKQGTWYEQYF
TRBJ1-4	TRBV4-3	-	TGCGCCAGCAGCCAGACACCAGGGGCACTTGCAACTAATGAAAAACTGTTTTTT	CASSQTPGALATNEKLFF
TRBJ2-2	TRBV7-8	TRBD2	TGTGCCAGCAGCTTAGGTCTGATAGCGGGAGTGGCCGGGGAGCTGTTTTTT	CASSLGLIAGVAGELFF
TRBJ2-2	TRBV4-3	TRBD1	TGCGCCAGCAGCCAGCAGGGGGCGCAGGTCACCGGGGAGCTGTTTTTT	CASSQQGAQVTGELFF
TRBJ2-2	TRBV7-2	TRBD1	TGTGCCAGCAGCCCTGGGGCCGACAGGGAAACCGGGGAGCTGTTTTTT	CASSPGADRETGELFF
TRBJ2-1	TRBV6-6	-	TGTGCCAGCAGTTATTCACTGCGGGAGCAGTTCTTC	CASSYSLREQFF
TRBJ2-2	TRBV24-1	TRBD2	TGTGCCACCAACCAGGGGACTAGCGGGAAGTATAGCACCGGGGAGCTGTTTTTT	CATNQGTSGKYSTGELFF
TRBJ2-7	TRBV6-5	-	TGTGCCAGCAGCAACCCCGGGAACTCCTACGAGCAGTACTTC	CASSNPGNSYEQYF
TRBJ1-5	TRBV19	-	TGTGCCAGTAGCCTTTTAGAACCGGGAGGCAATCAGCCCCAGCATTTT	CASSLLEPGGNQPQHF